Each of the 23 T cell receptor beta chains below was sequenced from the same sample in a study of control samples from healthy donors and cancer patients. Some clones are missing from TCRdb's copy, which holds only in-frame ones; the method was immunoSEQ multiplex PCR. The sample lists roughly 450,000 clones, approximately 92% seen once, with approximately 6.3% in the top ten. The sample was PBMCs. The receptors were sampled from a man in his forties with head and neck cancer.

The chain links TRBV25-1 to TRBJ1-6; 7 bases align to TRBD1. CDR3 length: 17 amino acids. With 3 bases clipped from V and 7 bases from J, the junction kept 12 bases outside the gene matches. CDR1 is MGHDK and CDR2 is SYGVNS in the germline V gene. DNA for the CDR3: TGTGCCAGCAGTGACCAGGACAGGTCGGGGGGGAATTCACCCCTCCACTTT. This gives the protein CASSDQDRSGGNSPLHF.

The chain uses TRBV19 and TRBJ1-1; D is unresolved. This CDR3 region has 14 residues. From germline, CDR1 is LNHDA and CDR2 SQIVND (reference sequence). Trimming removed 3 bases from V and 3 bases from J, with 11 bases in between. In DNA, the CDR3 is TGTGCCAGTAGTATGAGGGCAGAGGACACTGAAGCTTTCTTT. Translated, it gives CASSMRAEDTEAFF.

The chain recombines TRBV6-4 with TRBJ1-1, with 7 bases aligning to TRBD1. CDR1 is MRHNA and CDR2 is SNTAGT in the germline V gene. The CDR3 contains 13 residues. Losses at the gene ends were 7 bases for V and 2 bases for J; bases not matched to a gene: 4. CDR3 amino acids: CASITGENTEAFF. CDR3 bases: TGTGCCAGCATTACAGGGGAAAACACTGAAGCTTTCTTT.

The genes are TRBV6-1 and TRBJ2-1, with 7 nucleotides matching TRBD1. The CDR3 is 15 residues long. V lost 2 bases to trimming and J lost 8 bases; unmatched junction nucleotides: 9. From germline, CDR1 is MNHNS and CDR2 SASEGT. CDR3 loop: CASSEYRDRRDEQFF. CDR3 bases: TGTGCCAGCAGTGAATACCGGGACAGAAGGGATGAGCAGTTCTTC.

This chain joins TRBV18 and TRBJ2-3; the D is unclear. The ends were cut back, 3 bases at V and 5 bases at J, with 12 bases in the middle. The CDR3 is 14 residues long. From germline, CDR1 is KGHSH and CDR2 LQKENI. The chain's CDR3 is CASSPQQKVDTQYF. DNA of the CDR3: TGTGCCAGCTCACCGCAACAGAAGGTAGATACGCAGTATTTT.

The CDR3 DNA sequence: TGTGCCAGCAGCTCACGACTAGCGGGAGGGCCAAATGAGCAGTTCTTC. This codes for CASSSRLAGGPNEQFF. The rearrangement links TRBV11-3 to TRBJ2-1, with TRBD2 matching 14 bases. The CDR3 runs to 16 residues. With V trimmed by 4 bases and J by 7 bases, 6 bases remained unmatched. CDR1 is SGHNT, CDR2 YENEEA, per germline.

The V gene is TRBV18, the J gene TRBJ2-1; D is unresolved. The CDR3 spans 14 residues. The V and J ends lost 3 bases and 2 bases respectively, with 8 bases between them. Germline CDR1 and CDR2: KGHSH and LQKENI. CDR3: CASSPPDAYNEQFF. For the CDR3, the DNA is TGTGCCAGCTCACCGCCGGACGCCTACAATGAGCAGTTCTTC.

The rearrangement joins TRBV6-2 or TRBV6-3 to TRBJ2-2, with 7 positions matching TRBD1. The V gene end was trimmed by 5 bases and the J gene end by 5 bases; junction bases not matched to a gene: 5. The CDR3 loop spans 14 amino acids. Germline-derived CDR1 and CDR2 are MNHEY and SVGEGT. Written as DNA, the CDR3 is TGTGCCAGCAGTAAGGGACAGAAAACCGGGGAGCTGTTTTTT. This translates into CASSKGQKTGELFF.

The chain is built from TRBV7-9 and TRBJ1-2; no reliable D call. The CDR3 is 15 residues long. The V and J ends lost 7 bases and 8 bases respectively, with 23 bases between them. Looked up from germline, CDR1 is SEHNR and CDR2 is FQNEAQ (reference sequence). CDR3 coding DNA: TGTGCCAGCACCTCCACGACAAGCCCGATTCGGGGCTACACCTTC. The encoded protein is CASTSTTSPIRGYTF.

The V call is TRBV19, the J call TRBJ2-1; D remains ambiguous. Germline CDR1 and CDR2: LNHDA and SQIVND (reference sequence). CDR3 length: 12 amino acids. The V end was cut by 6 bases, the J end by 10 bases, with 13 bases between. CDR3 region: CASRTLPPEQFF. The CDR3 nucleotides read TGTGCCAGTAGGACTCTCCCCCCGGAGCAGTTCTTC.

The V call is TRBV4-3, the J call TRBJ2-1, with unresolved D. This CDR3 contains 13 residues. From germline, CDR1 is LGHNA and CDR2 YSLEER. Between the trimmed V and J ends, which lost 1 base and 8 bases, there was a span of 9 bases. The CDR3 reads CASSQVRVDEQFF. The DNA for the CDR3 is TGCGCCAGCAGCCAAGTCCGAGTGGATGAGCAGTTCTTC.

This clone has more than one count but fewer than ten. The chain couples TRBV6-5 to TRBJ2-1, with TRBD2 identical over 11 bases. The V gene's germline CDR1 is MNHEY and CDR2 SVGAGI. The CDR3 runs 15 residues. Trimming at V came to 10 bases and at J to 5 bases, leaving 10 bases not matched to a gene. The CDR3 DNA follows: TGTGCCACCGAAAGAAGACTAGCGGGAAACAATGAGCAGTTCTTC. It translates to CATERRLAGNNEQFF.

As DNA, the CDR3 is TGTGCCAGCAGCCCGGGACTAGCGGGGCTCGGCGCCGGGGAGCTGTTTTTT. This sequence encodes CASSPGLAGLGAGELFF. The genes are TRBV7-8 and TRBJ2-2; 13 bases align to TRBD2. The V gene end was trimmed by 5 bases and the J gene end by 6 bases; junction bases not matched to a gene: 9. This CDR3 is built from 17 residues. Looked up from germline, CDR1 is SGHVS and CDR2 is FQNEAQ.

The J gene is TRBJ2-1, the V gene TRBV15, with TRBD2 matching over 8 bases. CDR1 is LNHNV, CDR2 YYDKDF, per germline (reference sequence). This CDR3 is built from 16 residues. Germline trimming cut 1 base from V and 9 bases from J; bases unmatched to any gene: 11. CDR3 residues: CATSRVGLAGGGEQFF. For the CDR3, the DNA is TGTGCCACCAGCAGAGTCGGGCTAGCGGGTGGAGGTGAGCAGTTCTTC.

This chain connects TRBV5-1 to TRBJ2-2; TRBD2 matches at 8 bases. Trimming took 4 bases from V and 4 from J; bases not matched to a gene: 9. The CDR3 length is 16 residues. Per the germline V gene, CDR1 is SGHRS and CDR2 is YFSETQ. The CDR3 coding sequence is TGCGCCAGCAGCCAACGGGGCGGGGGGTCCACCGGGGAGCTGTTTTTT. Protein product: CASSQRGGGSTGELFF.

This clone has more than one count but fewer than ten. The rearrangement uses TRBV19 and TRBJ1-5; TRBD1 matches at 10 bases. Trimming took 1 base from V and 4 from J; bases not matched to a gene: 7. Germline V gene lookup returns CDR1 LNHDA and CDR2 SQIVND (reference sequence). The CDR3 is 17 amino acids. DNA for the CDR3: TGTGCCAGTAGTATAGGGGGGGACAGGGGCTTGAATCAGCCCCAGCATTTT. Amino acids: CASSIGGDRGLNQPQHF.

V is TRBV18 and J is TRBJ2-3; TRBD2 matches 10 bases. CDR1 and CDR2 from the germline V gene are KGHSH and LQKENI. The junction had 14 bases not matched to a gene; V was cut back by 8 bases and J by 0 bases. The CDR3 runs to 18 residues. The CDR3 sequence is CASAPQGAGGPSTDTQYF. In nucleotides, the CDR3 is TGTGCCAGCGCTCCCCAGGGAGCGGGAGGGCCGAGCACAGATACGCAGTATTTT. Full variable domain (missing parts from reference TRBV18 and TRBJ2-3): NAGVMQNPRHLVRRRGQEARLRCSPMKGHSHVYWYRQLPEEGLKFMVYLQKENIIDESGMPKERFSAEFPKEGPSILRIQQVVRGDSAAYFCASAPQGAGGPSTDTQYFGPGTRLTVL.

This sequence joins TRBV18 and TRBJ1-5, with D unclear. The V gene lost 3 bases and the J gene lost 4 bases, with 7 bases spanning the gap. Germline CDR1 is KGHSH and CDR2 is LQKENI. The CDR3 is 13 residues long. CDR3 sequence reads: CASSPGLNQPQHF. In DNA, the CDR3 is TGTGCCAGCTCACCGGGTCTTAATCAGCCCCAGCATTTT.

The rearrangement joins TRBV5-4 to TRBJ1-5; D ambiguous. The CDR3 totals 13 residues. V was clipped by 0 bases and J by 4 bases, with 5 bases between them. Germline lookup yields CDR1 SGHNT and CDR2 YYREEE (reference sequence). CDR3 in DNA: TGTGCCAGCAGCTTGGACACAAATCAGCCCCAGCATTTT. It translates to CASSLDTNQPQHF.

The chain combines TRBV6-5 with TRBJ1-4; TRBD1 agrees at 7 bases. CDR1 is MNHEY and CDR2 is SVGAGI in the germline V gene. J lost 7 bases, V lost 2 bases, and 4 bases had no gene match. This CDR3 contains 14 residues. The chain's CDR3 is CASSYARGPEKLFF. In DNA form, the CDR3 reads TGTGCCAGCAGTTACGCGAGGGGGCCTGAAAAACTGTTTTTT.

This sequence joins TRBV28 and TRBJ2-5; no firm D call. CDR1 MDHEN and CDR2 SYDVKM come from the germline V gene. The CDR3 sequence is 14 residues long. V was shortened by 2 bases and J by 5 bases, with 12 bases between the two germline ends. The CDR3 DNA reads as TGTGCCAGCAGTTTAATTACAACGCAGGAGACCCAGTACTTC. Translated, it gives CASSLITTQETQYF.

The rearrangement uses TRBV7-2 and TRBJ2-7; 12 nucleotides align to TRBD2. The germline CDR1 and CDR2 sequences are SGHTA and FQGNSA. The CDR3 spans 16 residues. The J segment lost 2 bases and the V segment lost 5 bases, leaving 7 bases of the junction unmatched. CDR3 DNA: TGTGCCAGCAGCATTTCATGGACTAGCGGGACCTACGAGCAGTACTTC. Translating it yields CASSISWTSGTYEQYF.

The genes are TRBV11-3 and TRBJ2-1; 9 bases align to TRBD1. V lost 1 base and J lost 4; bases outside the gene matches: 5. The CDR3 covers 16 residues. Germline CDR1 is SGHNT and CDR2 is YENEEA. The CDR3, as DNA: TGTGCCAGCAGCTTAGCCGGGACAGGGCAATACAATGAGCAGTTCTTC. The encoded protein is CASSLAGTGQYNEQFF.